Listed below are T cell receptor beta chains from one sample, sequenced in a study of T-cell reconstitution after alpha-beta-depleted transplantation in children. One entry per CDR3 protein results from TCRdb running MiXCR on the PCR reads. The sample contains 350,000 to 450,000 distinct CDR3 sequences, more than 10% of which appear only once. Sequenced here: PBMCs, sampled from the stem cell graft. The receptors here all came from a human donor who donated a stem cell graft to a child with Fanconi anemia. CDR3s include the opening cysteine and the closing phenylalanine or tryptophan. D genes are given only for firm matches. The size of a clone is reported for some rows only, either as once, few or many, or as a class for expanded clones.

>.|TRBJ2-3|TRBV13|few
TGTGCCAGCAGCCCCTCGGTGGGTCAGGGTCGCGATACGCAGTATTTT
CASSPSVGQGRDTQYF
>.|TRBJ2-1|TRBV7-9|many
TGTGCCAGCAGCTCACACTACAATGAGCAGTTCTTC
CASSSHYNEQFF
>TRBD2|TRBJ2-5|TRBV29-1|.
TGCAGCGCCCGACTTCTCCAGCGGGGGACCCAAGAGACCCAGTACTTC
CSARLLQRGTQETQYF
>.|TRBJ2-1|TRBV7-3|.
TGTGCCAGCAGCCCCCATATGGGGAGCTCCTACAATGAGCAGTTCTTC
CASSPHMGSSYNEQFF
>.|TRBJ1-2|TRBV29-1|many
TGCAGCGTTGAAGCAGGGTCTCGAGGCTACACCTTC
CSVEAGSRGYTF
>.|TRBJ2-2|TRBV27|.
TGTGCCAGCCGCGCGGGACCAACCGGGACCGGGGAGCTGTTTTTT
CASRAGPTGTGELFF
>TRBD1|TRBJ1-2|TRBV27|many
TGTGCCAGCAGGCGGGACAGCCTAGCTAACTATGGCTACACCTTC
CASRRDSLANYGYTF
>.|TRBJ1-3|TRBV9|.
TGTGCCAGCAGCGCTAGGGCGACGGCATGGGCAAACACCATATATTTT
CASSARATAWANTIYF
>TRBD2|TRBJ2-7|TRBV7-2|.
TGTGCCAGCAGCTTACGGCTAGCGGGGGAACTCTACGAGCAGTACTTC
CASSLRLAGELYEQYF
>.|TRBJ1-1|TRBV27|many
TGTGCCAGCAGTTTATATGGGAGAGCTGAAGCTTTCTTT
CASSLYGRAEAFF
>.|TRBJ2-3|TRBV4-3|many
TGCGCCAGCAGCCAGTCCGCCACAGGTTACACAGATACGCAGTATTTT
CASSQSATGYTDTQYF
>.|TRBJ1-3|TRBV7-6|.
TGTGCCAGCAGCTTAGGAGTATCGGACTCTGGAAACACCATATATTTT
CASSLGVSDSGNTIYF
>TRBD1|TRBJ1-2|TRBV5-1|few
TGCGCCAGCAGCTTGGAAGGACAGGGGAATGGCTACACCTTC
CASSLEGQGNGYTF
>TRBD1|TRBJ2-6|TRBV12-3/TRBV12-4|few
TGTGCCTCGGACAGGGGACTCTCTGGGGCCAACGTCCTGACTTTC
CASDRGLSGANVLTF
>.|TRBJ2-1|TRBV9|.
TGTGCCAGCAGCGGGTCACCGGGCCCCGGGCAGTTCTTC
CASSGSPGPGQFF
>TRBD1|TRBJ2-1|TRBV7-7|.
TGTGCTGTCTCGGGACAGAGCTCCTACAATGAGCAGTTCTTC
CAVSGQSSYNEQFF
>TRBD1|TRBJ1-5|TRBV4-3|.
TGCGCCAGCAGCCAAGACAGACAGGGAGGTCAGCCCCAGCATTTT
CASSQDRQGGQPQHF
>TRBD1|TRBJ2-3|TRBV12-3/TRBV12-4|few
TGTGCCAGCAGTTTATATCTGGGACAGGGGATCGCAGATACGCAGTATTTT
CASSLYLGQGIADTQYF
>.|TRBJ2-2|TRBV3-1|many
TGTGCCAGCAGCCAAGACCTTACCACCGGGGAGCTGTTTTTT
CASSQDLTTGELFF
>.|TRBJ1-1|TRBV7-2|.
TGTGCCAGCAGCTTTCAATTGGTGTCCGTCGCCGGGGCTTTCTTT
CASSFQLVSVAGAFF
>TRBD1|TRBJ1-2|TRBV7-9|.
TGTGCCAGCAGCCCCCCGGGACAGGAGTTGTATGGCTACACCTTC
CASSPPGQELYGYTF
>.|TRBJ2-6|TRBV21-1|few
TGTGCCAGCAGCACCTCCGGGACTAGCTGTAACTCTGGGGCCAACGTCCTGACTTTC
CASSTSGTSCNSGANVLTF
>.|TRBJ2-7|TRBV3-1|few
TGTGCCAGCAGTCTTATGGCCGTCTCCTACGAGCAGTACTTC
CASSLMAVSYEQYF
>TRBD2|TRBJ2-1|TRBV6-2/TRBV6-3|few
TGTGCCACCAAAAAGGCGGGGGTCAATGAGCAGTTCTTC
CATKKAGVNEQFF
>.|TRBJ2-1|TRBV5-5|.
TGTGCCAGCAGCTTGCAGCGATTGAATGAGCAGTTCTTC
CASSLQRLNEQFF
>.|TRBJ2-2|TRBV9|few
TGTGCCAGCAGTTCGACACCCCCTGGGGAGCTGTTTTTT
CASSSTPPGELFF
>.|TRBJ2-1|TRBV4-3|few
TGCGCCAGCAGCCAAAGTTGGTTGGGACACCCCAATGAGCAGTTCTTC
CASSQSWLGHPNEQFF
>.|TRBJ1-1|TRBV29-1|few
TGCAGCGTTGAAGAGGATCTGGGATTCGGTGAAGCTTTCTTT
CSVEEDLGFGEAFF
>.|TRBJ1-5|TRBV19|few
TGTGCCAGTAGTAGAGCCCTGGAGTACAATCAGCCCCAGCATTTT
CASSRALEYNQPQHF
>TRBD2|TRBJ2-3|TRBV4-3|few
TGCGCCAGCAGCCAAGGGCTAGCGGGGTCTAACACAGATACGCAGTATTTT
CASSQGLAGSNTDTQYF
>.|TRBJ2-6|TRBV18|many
TGTGCCAGCTCACCGCTATCTGGGGCCAACGTCCTGACTTTC
CASSPLSGANVLTF
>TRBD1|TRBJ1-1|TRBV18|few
TGTGCCAGCTCACCACTTGGGACAGCGAACACTGAAGCTTTCTTT
CASSPLGTANTEAFF
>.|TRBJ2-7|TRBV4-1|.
TGCGCCAGCAGCCAAGATTTAGGTTCCTACGAGCAGTACTTC
CASSQDLGSYEQYF
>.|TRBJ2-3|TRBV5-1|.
TGCGCCAGCAGCTTGGGTTCTAGCCACTCAGATACGCAGTATTTT
CASSLGSSHSDTQYF
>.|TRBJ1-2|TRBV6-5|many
TGTGCCAGCAGTTCCTCTCGTCGGACAGACTCCTATGGCTACACCTTC
CASSSSRRTDSYGYTF
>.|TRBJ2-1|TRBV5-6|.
TGTGCCAGCAGCTCCGCCGGGACACTTTACAATGAGCAGTTCTTC
CASSSAGTLYNEQFF
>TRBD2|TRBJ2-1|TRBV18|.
TGTGCCAGCTCAACGACTAGCGACAATGAGCAGTTCTTC
CASSTTSDNEQFF
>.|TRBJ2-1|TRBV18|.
TGTGCCAGCTCATCCGGACTAAGACCCCCTGAGCAGTTCTTC
CASSSGLRPPEQFF
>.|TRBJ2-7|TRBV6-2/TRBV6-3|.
TGTGCCAGCACAGGGGACCTCGAGCAGTACTTC
CASTGDLEQYF
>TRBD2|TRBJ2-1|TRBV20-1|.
TGCAGTGCAGGATCTAGCGGATGGGTTTCCTACAATGAGCAGTTCTTC
CSAGSSGWVSYNEQFF
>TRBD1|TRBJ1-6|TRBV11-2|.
TGTGCCAGCAGCTTTCCGGGACAGAATTCACCCCTCCACTTT
CASSFPGQNSPLHF
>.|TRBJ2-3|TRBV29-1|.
TGCAGCGACAGACGCAGCAAGGATACGCAGTATTTT
CSDRRSKDTQYF
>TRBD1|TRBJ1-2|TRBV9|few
TGTGCCAGCAGCGTATCGACAGGGCTTCGGCACTATGGCTACACCTTC
CASSVSTGLRHYGYTF
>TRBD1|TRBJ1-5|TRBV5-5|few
TGTGCCAGCAGCTTTGGGACAGGTCCGAATCAGCCCCAGCATTTT
CASSFGTGPNQPQHF
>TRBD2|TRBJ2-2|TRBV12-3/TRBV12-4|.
TGTGCCAGTCTCTGGACTAGCGGGGGTCCCGGGGAGCTGTTTTTT
CASLWTSGGPGELFF
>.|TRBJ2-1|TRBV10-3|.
TGTGCCATCAGTGAGAGGGGGAGCTCCTACAATGAGCAGTTCTTC
CAISERGSSYNEQFF
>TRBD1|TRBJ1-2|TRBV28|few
TGTGCCATCCCGACAGGGTCCACTGGTAACTATGGCTACACCTTC
CAIPTGSTGNYGYTF
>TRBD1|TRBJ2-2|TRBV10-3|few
TGTGCCATCAGTTCAACCGGACAGGGGGACACCGGGGAGCTGTTTTTT
CAISSTGQGDTGELFF
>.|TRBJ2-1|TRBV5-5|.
TGTGCCAGCAGCCCTTGGGCCCGGCACCATGAGCAGTTCTTC
CASSPWARHHEQFF
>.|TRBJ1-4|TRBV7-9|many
TGTGCCAGCAGCCGTCGGACCAGTGGTGTGGGTGAAAAACTGTTTTTT
CASSRRTSGVGEKLFF
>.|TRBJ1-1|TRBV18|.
TGTGCCAGCTCACCAAACAGGGACATGAACACTGAAGCTTTCTTT
CASSPNRDMNTEAFF
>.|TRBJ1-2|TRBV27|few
TGTGCCAGTAAGAGGGCTGGAGGTTCCTATGGCTACACCTTC
CASKRAGGSYGYTF
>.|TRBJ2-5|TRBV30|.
TGTGCCTGGAGTTTTACCGGAGAGACCCAGTACTTC
CAWSFTGETQYF
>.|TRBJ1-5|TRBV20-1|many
TGCAGTGCCAAACTAGAGAATAATCAGCCCCAGCATTTT
CSAKLENNQPQHF